One sample yielded the 6 T cell receptor beta chains listed below, sequenced in a study of shared clonotypes between healthy human individuals. Some clones are missing from TCRdb's copy, which holds only in-frame ones; the method was immunoSEQ multiplex PCR. This repertoire shows about 680,000 clones, 60% to 80% found once; its top ten account for approximately 1.8%. Sequencing input: memory CD4+ T cells sorted from blood. Subset described: CD45RA-negative fraction. The receptors originated from a woman under 40 in good health.

The V gene is TRBV28, the J gene TRBJ2-5; D is possibly TRBD2 (6 bases). V lost 4 bases to trimming and J lost 5 bases, with 17 bases between them. Germline CDR1 MDHEN, CDR2 SYDVKM. This CDR3 is built from 15 residues. The CDR3 loop reads CASSSSGAGKETQYF. In DNA, the CDR3 is TGTGCCAGCAGTTCATCCGGGGCGGGAAAGGAGACCCAGTACTTC.

This clone is classed as medium-sized. J is TRBJ1-5 and V is TRBV5-8; the match to TRBD1 covers 7 bases. The CDR3 is made up of 11 amino acids. Germline V gene sequence: CDR1 SGHTS, CDR2 YDEGEE. Germline trimming cut 1 base from V and 11 bases from J; bases unmatched to any gene: 0. DNA for the CDR3: TGTGCCAGCAGCTTGACAGGGGCCCAGCATTTT. Translated: CASSLTGAQHF.

This clone was seen only a few times. The chain has TRBV9 and TRBJ2-7; D possibly corresponds to TRBD1 (5 bases). Germline-derived CDR1 and CDR2 are SGDLS and YYNGEE. The germline V and J ends were trimmed by 0 bases and 0 bases, with 13 bases remaining between them. The CDR3 has 16 residues. The CDR3 loop is CASSVGFGQGSYEQYF. CDR3 DNA: TGTGCCAGCAGCGTAGGATTCGGGCAGGGCTCCTACGAGCAGTACTTC. Drawing the rest from reference TRBV9 and TRBJ2-7, the complete variable domain is DSGVTQTPKHLITATGQRVTLRCSPRSGDLSVYWYQQSLDQGLQFLIQYYNGEERAKGNILERFSAQQFPDLHSELNLSSLELGDSALYFCASSVGFGQGSYEQYFGPGTRLTVT.

The chain is built from TRBV18 and TRBJ2-1, with unresolved D. The CDR3 runs 16 residues. Germline V gene data show CDR1 as KGHSH and CDR2 as LQKENI. V lost 3 bases, J lost 0 bases, and 12 bases lay in between. CDR3 nucleotides: TGTGCCAGCTCACCCCCTGGCGGCCTCTCCTACAATGAGCAGTTCTTC. Amino acids: CASSPPGGLSYNEQFF.

The V call is TRBV5-6, the J call TRBJ2-7, with 7 bases matching TRBD2. The ends lost 2 bases at V and 7 bases at J; junction bases unmatched: 6. The CDR3 spans 13 residues. The V gene's germline CDR1 is SGHDT and CDR2 YYEEEE. CDR3 bases: TGTGCCAGCAGCTTTCGGGGGGACGCGGAGCAGTACTTC. It codes for CASSFRGDAEQYF.

CDR3 sequence (DNA): TGTGCCAGCAGCTTAGAGACACTAGCAAACGAGCAGTACTTC. Translating it yields CASSLETLANEQYF. V and J are TRBV7-9 and TRBJ2-7; the D gene is possibly TRBD2 (6 bases). Germline V gives CDR1 SEHNR, CDR2 FQNEAQ (reference sequence). Trimming removed 1 base from V and 5 bases from J, with 12 bases in between. The CDR3 runs to 14 residues.